A selection of T cell receptor beta chains follows, all from one sample in a study of technical replicates of blood from several donors. TCRdb's copy holds only in-frame clones and misses some; the assay was immunoSEQ multiplex PCR. The sample includes tens of thousands of clones, just under 95% of them seen just once. The source material was T cells isolated from PBMCs. These receptor sequences come from a human donor in good health. CDR3s include the opening cysteine and the closing phenylalanine or tryptophan. The D gene is left open where the match is weak. The listing skips clone size in some rows; elsewhere it reads once, few, many or a size class.

V	D	size	J	CDR3	DNA
TRBV25-1	-	-	TRBJ2-1	CASSFLAEHNEQFF	TGTGCCAGCAGTTTTTTAGCGGAGCACAATGAGCAGTTCTTC
TRBV7-8	-	-	TRBJ2-3	CASSSPGSPSTDTQYF	TGTGCCAGCAGCTCCCCCGGGTCCCCTAGCACAGATACGCAGTATTTT
TRBV7-9	TRBD1	-	TRBJ1-1	CASSYGQTGAQGAFF	TGTGCCAGCAGCTACGGCCAGACAGGGGCCCAAGGAGCTTTCTTT
TRBV5-1	TRBD1	-	TRBJ2-7	CASSSGQGVDEQYF	TGCGCCAGCAGCTCGGGACAGGGGGTCGATGAGCAGTACTTC
TRBV7-2	TRBD2	-	TRBJ2-3	CASSSPGGSTDTQYF	TGTGCCAGCAGCTCGCCGGGGGGGAGCACAGATACGCAGTATTTT
TRBV11-1	TRBD1	once	TRBJ2-1	CASSLRTGVNEQFF	TGTGCCAGCAGCTTAAGGACAGGGGTGAATGAGCAGTTCTTC
TRBV7-9	TRBD1	-	TRBJ1-1	CASSLVGTANTEAFF	TGTGCCAGCAGCTTAGTTGGGACAGCGAACACTGAAGCTTTCTTT
TRBV7-9	-	-	TRBJ2-7	CASSSGLHEQYF	TGTGCCAGCAGTTCGGGACTCCACGAGCAGTACTTC
TRBV2	-	-	TRBJ2-3	CASSRELKDTQYF	TGTGCCAGCTCCCGGGAGCTCAAGGATACGCAGTATTTT
TRBV6-6	-	-	TRBJ2-1	CASGASVDEQFF	TGTGCCAGCGGAGCAAGCGTCGATGAGCAGTTCTTC
TRBV6-5	TRBD1	-	TRBJ1-2	CASSYGTGLNYGYTF	TGTGCCAGCAGTTACGGGACAGGGCTTAACTATGGCTACACCTTC
TRBV11-2	TRBD2	-	TRBJ2-5	CASSLRLAGGGETQYF	TGTGCCAGCAGCTTGAGACTAGCGGGGGGCGGGGAGACCCAGTACTTC
TRBV6-5	-	few	TRBJ1-1	CASSWGGTEAFF	TGTGCCAGCTCTTGGGGAGGCACTGAAGCTTTCTTT
TRBV19	TRBD1	-	TRBJ1-1	CASRRDSPTEAFF	TGTGCCAGTAGGCGGGACAGCCCTACTGAAGCTTTCTTT
TRBV28	-	-	TRBJ2-7	CASSFPPSYEQYF	TGTGCCAGCAGTTTTCCCCCTTCCTACGAGCAGTACTTC
TRBV7-9	-	-	TRBJ2-5	CASTARQETQYF	TGTGCCAGCACGGCTAGACAAGAGACCCAGTACTTC
TRBV5-1	TRBD1	once	TRBJ1-1	CASKEWVLGQGVAVDEAFF	TGCGCCAGCAAAGAATGGGTGCTGGGACAGGGGGTTGCTGTCGATGAAGCTTTCTTT
TRBV11-3	-	once	TRBJ2-2	CASSLGGWGQANTGELFF	TGTGCCAGCAGCTTAGGAGGTTGGGGGCAGGCGAACACCGGGGAGCTGTTTTTT
TRBV5-6	TRBD1	-	TRBJ1-4	CASSFAPSGQEHF	TGTGCCAGCAGCTTCGCCCCTTCAGGACAGGAGCATTTT
TRBV6-1	TRBD1	-	TRBJ2-7	CASSPRDRDAEQYF	TGTGCCAGCAGTCCTCGGGACAGGGACGCCGAGCAGTACTTC
TRBV19	-	-	TRBJ1-1	CASSIRLGGNTEAFF	TGTGCCAGTAGTATCCGGCTCGGGGGAAACACTGAAGCTTTCTTT
TRBV5-1	TRBD1	-	TRBJ1-1	CASSFGQGEGGTEAFF	TGCGCCAGCAGTTTCGGACAGGGGGAAGGAGGCACTGAAGCTTTCTTT
TRBV7-9	TRBD1	-	TRBJ1-5	CASSLEGQVNQPQHF	TGTGCCAGCAGCTTAGAAGGACAGGTCAATCAGCCCCAGCATTTT
TRBV5-1	TRBD1	-	TRBJ1-1	CASSLTGGNTEAFF	TGCGCCAGCAGCTTGACAGGGGGGAACACTGAAGCTTTCTTT
TRBV29-1	-	-	TRBJ2-7	CSVQSTGTETYEQYF	TGCAGCGTCCAAAGTACCGGGACTGAGACCTACGAGCAGTACTTC
TRBV2	-	-	TRBJ1-1	CASSDIRVKAFF	TGTGCCAGCAGTGATATCAGGGTAAAAGCTTTCTTT
TRBV10-2	TRBD2	-	TRBJ2-3	CASSVAGGTDTQYF	TGCGCCAGCAGTGTAGCGGGGGGCACAGATACGCAGTATTTT
TRBV30	-	-	TRBJ1-2	CAWSAGAYGYTF	TGTGCCTGGAGTGCAGGGGCGTATGGCTACACCTTC
TRBV30	TRBD1	-	TRBJ1-5	CAWSFGQGDLLSQHF	TGTGCCTGGAGTTTCGGACAGGGCGACCTTTTGTCCCAGCATTTT
TRBV7-9	TRBD1	-	TRBJ2-7	CASSQTGFYEQYF	TGTGCCAGCAGCCAGACAGGGTTCTACGAGCAGTACTTC
TRBV21-1	-	-	TRBJ2-3	CASPGPTLLPDTQYF	TGTGCCAGCCCAGGGCCGACTCTACTCCCAGATACGCAGTATTTT
TRBV6-1	TRBD1	-	TRBJ2-2	CASSGQGTPGELFF	TGTGCCAGCAGTGGACAGGGGACGCCCGGGGAGCTGTTTTTT
TRBV6-1	-	-	TRBJ1-1	CASTRGRMDTEAFF	TGTGCCAGCACCAGGGGAAGGATGGACACTGAAGCTTTCTTT
TRBV6-4	TRBD1	-	TRBJ1-1	CASSDSGTANTEAFF	TGTGCCAGCAGTGACTCCGGGACAGCTAACACTGAAGCTTTCTTT
TRBV4-1	-	-	TRBJ2-2	CASSQVQGGLDTGELFF	TGCGCCAGCAGCCAAGTACAGGGGGGGCTCGACACCGGGGAGCTGTTTTTT
TRBV7-8	-	-	TRBJ1-2	CASRFRLTGTLNYGYTF	TGTGCCAGCAGATTTCGACTCACCGGTACCCTTAACTATGGCTACACCTTC
TRBV5-8	TRBD2	-	TRBJ2-5	CASSLPLAGGHQETQYF	TGTGCCAGCAGCTTGCCACTAGCGGGGGGGCACCAAGAGACCCAGTACTTC
TRBV5-1	-	-	TRBJ2-7	CASSLTAGSYEQYF	TGCGCCAGCAGCTTGACAGCCGGATCCTACGAGCAGTACTTC
TRBV11-3	-	-	TRBJ2-7	CASSSRDNYEQYF	TGTGCCAGCAGCTCCAGGGACAACTACGAGCAGTACTTC
TRBV4-1	-	-	TRBJ2-2	CASSPRTSTSTGELFF	TGCGCCAGCAGCCCGAGGACAAGCACGAGCACCGGGGAGCTGTTTTTT